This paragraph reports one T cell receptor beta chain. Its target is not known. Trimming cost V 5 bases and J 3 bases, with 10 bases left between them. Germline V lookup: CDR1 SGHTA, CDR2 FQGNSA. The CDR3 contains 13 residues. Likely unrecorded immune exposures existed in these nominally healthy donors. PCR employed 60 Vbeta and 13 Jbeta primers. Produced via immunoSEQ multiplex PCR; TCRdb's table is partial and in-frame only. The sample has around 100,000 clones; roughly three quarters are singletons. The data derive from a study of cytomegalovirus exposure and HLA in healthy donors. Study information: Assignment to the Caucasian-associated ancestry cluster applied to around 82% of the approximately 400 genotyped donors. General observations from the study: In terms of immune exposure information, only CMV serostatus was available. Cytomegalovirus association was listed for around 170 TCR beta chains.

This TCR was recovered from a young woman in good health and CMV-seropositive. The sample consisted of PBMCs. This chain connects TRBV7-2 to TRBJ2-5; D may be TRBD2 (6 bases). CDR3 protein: CASSKTREETQYF. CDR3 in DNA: TGTGCCAGCAGCAAGACTAGAGAAGAGACCCAGTACTTC.